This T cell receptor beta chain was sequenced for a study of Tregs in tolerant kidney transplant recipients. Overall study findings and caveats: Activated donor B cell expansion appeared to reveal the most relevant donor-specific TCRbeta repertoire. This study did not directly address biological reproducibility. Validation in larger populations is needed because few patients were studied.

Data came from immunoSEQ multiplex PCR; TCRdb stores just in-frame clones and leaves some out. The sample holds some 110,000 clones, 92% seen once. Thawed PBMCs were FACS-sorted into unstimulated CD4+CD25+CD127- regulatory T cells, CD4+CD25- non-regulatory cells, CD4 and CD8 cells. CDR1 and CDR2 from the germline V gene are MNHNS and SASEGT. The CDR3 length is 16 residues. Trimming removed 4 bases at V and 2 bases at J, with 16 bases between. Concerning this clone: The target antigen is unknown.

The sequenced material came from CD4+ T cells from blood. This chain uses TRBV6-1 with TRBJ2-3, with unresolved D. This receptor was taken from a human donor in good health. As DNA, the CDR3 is TGTGCCAGCAGTGTGGATCGCGAGTTCCTCACAGATACGCAGTATTTT. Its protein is CASSVDREFLTDTQYF.